Given below is one T cell receptor (beta chain) in context. The sample originates from a study of blood T cell repertoires in COVID-19. Background on the study: The origin of the acute and convalescent COVID-19 samples was the United States, Italy and Spain.

Authors' processing steps: Cell counts per sample came from amplifying reference gene primers. Clones were read by immunoSEQ multiplex PCR, and TCRdb kept only the in-frame ones, dropping some. The V and J calls and the clone size are those of that table, but D and trimming were determined from the DNA. Here the sample spans about 110,000 clones, 88% being singletons. Germline values: CDR1 SEHNR, CDR2 FQNEAQ (reference sequence). This CDR3 has 15 residues. V lost 2 bases to trimming and J lost 4 bases, with 11 bases between them. The sequence was obtained from a human donor in a cohort sampled during active COVID-19. What was sequenced was peripheral blood. The chain employs TRBV7-9 and TRBJ1-4; D gene ambiguous. The CDR3 protein is CASSLWTSDNEKLFF. The CDR3 DNA is TGTGCCAGCAGCTTATGGACTTCGGATAATGAAAAACTGTTTTTT.